Below, 14 T cell receptor beta chains from the same sample are listed, as sequenced in a study of CD8+ T cells in alopecia areata. Reverse transcription of extracted RNA yielded cDNA, which provided the sequencing template. Profiling relied on immunoSEQ multiplex PCR, and the TCRdb table lists in-frame clones only, not all of them. Here the sample spans almost 250,000 clones, under 70% being singletons. Sequences were derived from CD4+ T cells sorted from blood, sampled at week 0. Every receptor here comes from a human donor with alopecia areata.

This clone has a single count. The rearrangement joins TRBV7-9 to TRBJ2-3; D gene unclear. Trimming shortened V by 5 bases and J by 4 bases, and 16 bases separated the two germline ends. CDR3 size: 15 residues. The germline CDR1 and CDR2 sequences are SEHNR and FQNEAQ (reference sequence). CDR3 loop: CASSTQPVASDTQYF. In DNA, the CDR3 is TGTGCCAGCAGCACTCAACCCGTAGCATCAGATACGCAGTATTTT.

The chain is built from TRBV5-1 and TRBJ2-4; tentatively, D is TRBD1 (6 bases). The CDR3 extends over 14 amino acids. Germline V gene lookup returns CDR1 SGHRS and CDR2 YFSETQ. Trimming took off 4 bases at V and 5 bases at J, with 13 bases between the two ends. The chain's CDR3 is CASSQDRRENIQYF. CDR3 nucleotide sequence: TGCGCCAGCAGCCAGGACAGAAGGGAAAACATTCAGTACTTC.

As regards this clone: Other DNA sequences from this sample encode an identical CDR3 as well. CDR3 loop: CASRVDTQYF. In DNA, the CDR3 is TGTGCCAGCAGGGTAGATACGCAGTATTTT. The gene calls are TRBV2 and TRBJ2-3; no clear D gene. The CDR3 covers 10 residues. V lost 6 bases, J lost 5 bases, and 3 bases lay in between. The V gene's germline CDR1 is SNHLY and CDR2 FYNNEI.

This clone was seen a handful of times. CDR3: CSVWGSPSKNIQYF. Written as DNA, the CDR3 is TGCAGCGTTTGGGGGAGCCCCTCCAAAAACATTCAGTACTTC. The chain is built from TRBV29-1 and TRBJ2-4; D assignment may be TRBD1 or TRBD2 (5 bases each). Trimming removed 5 bases from V and 2 bases from J, with 13 bases in between. This CDR3 is built from 14 residues. Looked up from germline, CDR1 is SQVTM and CDR2 is ANQGSEA.

The V gene is TRBV30, the J gene TRBJ1-6, with D perhaps TRBD1 (6 bases). Germline CDR1 is GTSNPN and CDR2 is SVGIG (reference sequence). CDR3 length: 15 amino acids. Trimming removed 1 base at V and 6 bases at J, with 13 bases between. CDR3 amino acids: CAWSAYQGINSPLHF. The CDR3 nucleotides are TGTGCCTGGAGTGCTTATCAGGGGATTAATTCACCCCTCCACTTT.

This chain uses TRBV5-1 with TRBJ2-5; D is possibly TRBD1 or TRBD2 (5 bases each). The V end lost 2 bases, the J end lost 4 bases, and 9 bases lay between the germline ends. The germline CDR1 and CDR2 sequences are SGHRS and YFSETQ. The CDR3 is 13 amino acids. CDR3 amino acids: CASSLQAGETQYF. CDR3 nucleotide sequence: TGCGCCAGCAGCTTACAGGCGGGAGAGACCCAGTACTTC.

This rearrangement joins TRBV9 to TRBJ2-7; either TRBD1 or TRBD2 may fit D (5 bases each). The germline CDR1 and CDR2 sequences are SGDLS and YYNGEE. V was pared by 4 bases and J by 4 bases, with 12 bases between. The CDR3 has 13 residues. The CDR3 spells CASSRGLTYEQYF. CDR3 bases: TGTGCCAGCAGCCGGGGCCTAACATACGAGCAGTACTTC.

Points on this clone: A junction boundary mismatches the germline segment, possibly from a read error. The V and J genes are TRBV29-1 and TRBJ2-6, with a weak D call TRBD1 (5 bases). Germline V lookup: CDR1 SQVTM, CDR2 ANQGSEA. This CDR3 is built from 14 residues. DNA of the CDR3: TGCAGCGTGGACGGATCCTCTGGGGCCAACGTCCCGACTTTC. Its translation: CSVDGSSGANVPTF.

Remarks on this clone: Other DNA sequences from this sample encode an identical CDR3 as well. This sequence joins TRBV30 and TRBJ1-5, with D uncertain. Trimming pared 2 bases from V and 5 bases from J, leaving 10 bases between. The germline V gene has CDR1 GTSNPN and CDR2 SVGIG (reference sequence). The CDR3 is 13 residues long. The CDR3 protein is CAWSWGRDQPQHF. The CDR3 DNA reads as TGTGCCTGGAGTTGGGGAAGGGATCAGCCCCAGCATTTT.

This chain connects TRBV11-2 to TRBJ1-4; D not certain. CDR3 length equals 12 residues. V dropped 5 bases and J dropped 6 bases, with 7 bases sitting between them. The germline CDR1 and CDR2 sequences are SGHAT and FQNNGV. The chain's CDR3 is CASSAIHEKLFF. The CDR3 DNA sequence: TGTGCCAGCAGCGCGATCCATGAAAAACTGTTTTTT.

This clone turned up a few times. The chain links TRBV28 to TRBJ1-4, with D uncertain. V was shortened by 6 bases and J by 4 bases, with 9 bases between the two germline ends. The CDR3 has 13 amino acids. CDR1 is MDHEN and CDR2 is SYDVKM in the germline V gene. In DNA form, the CDR3 reads TGTGCCAGCAGCCGAAGCCTTAATGAAAAACTGTTTTTT. Translation gives CASSRSLNEKLFF.

This chain links TRBV14 with TRBJ2-3; perhaps D is TRBD1 or TRBD2 (5 bases each). Germline V lookup: CDR1 SGHDN, CDR2 FVKESK. This CDR3 is built from 16 residues. V dropped 6 bases and J dropped 5 bases, with 21 bases sitting between them. CDR3 residues: CASSLYHPGTEDTQYF. As DNA, the CDR3 is TGTGCCAGCAGTCTGTACCATCCAGGGACGGAAGATACGCAGTATTTT.

The CDR3 region has the DNA TGTGCCAGCAGCACCATGGGTGAGCAGTTCTTC. It yields the protein CASSTMGEQFF. The gene calls are TRBV7-9 and TRBJ2-1; D not resolved. V lost 5 bases to trimming and J lost 9 bases, with 8 bases between them. CDR3 length: 11 amino acids. Germline CDR1 SEHNR, CDR2 FQNEAQ (reference sequence).

There are a few counts of this clone. The V call is TRBV7-2, the J call TRBJ2-1; the match to TRBD2 covers 7 bases. Germline V gives CDR1 SGHTA, CDR2 FQGNSA. Trimming cost V 5 bases and J 8 bases; bases outside gene matches: 15. The CDR3 consists of 16 residues. CDR3 amino acids: CASSKRGPPVRDEQFF. The CDR3 nucleotides are TGTGCCAGCAGCAAGCGGGGCCCGCCCGTTAGGGATGAGCAGTTCTTC. Complete variable domain (other parts from reference TRBV7-2 and TRBJ2-1): GAGVSQSPSNKVTEKGKDVELRCDPISGHTALYWYRQSLGQGLEFLIYFQGNSAPDKSGLPSDRFSAERTGGSVSTLTIQRTQQEDSAVYLCASSKRGPPVRDEQFFGPGTRLTVL.